The sample holds a few counts of the clone carrying this TCR beta chain. This entry is derived from a study of blood T cell repertoires in COVID-19. Across the whole study: The study drew acute and convalescent COVID-19 samples from the United States, Italy and Spain.

Original methodology: It was from reference gene primer amplification that nucleated cell counts were estimated. Clones were sequenced by immunoSEQ multiplex PCR, and TCRdb holds only the in-frame ones, with some missing. V, J and clone size reflect that table, while D and trimming were determined from the DNA. Among some 110,000 clones listed, about 88% were seen once. This CDR3 comprises 14 residues. V gave up 6 bases and J gave up 4 bases; unmatched junction bases: 3. Germline V gives CDR1 MNHEY, CDR2 SVGAGI. This sequence was found in a man in his forties or fifties with acute or convalescent COVID-19. V gene TRBV6-5 combines with J gene TRBJ1-6; 7 nucleotides line up with TRBD1. Source material: peripheral blood. The CDR3 loop reads CASSRQGYNSPLHF. CDR3 sequence (DNA): TGTGCCAGCAGCAGACAGGGTTATAATTCACCCCTCCACTTT.